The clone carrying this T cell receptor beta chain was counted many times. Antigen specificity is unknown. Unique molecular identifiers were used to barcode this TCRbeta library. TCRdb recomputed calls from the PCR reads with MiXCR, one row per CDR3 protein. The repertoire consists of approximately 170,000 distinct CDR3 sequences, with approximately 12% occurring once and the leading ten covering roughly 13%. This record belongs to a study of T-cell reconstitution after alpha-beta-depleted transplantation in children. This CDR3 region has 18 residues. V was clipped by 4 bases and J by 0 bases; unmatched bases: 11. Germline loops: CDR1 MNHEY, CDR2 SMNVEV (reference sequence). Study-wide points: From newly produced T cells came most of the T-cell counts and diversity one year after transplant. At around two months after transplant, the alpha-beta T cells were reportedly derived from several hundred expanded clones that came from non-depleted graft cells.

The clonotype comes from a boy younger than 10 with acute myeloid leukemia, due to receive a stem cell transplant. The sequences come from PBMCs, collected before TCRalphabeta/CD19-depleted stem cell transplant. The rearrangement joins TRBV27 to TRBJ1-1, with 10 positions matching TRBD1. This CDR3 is CASSYRDRGVLMNTEAFF. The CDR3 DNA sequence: TGTGCCAGCAGTTACCGGGACAGGGGCGTTCTAATGAACACTGAAGCTTTCTTT.